The TCR beta chain under discussion was sequenced for a study of blood T cells in healthy people across ages. Study-level results: A strong correlation was found between TCR beta diversity and the percentage of naive T cells. The long-lived group displayed more naive CD4+ cells, plus higher diversity, than the aged donors did.

This clonotype has a handful of counts. What it recognizes is unknown. There were healthy Caucasian individuals from Russia, aged about 6 to 95, serving as donors. Per sample, no less than 5 micrograms of total RNA were extracted. Primers used in a second PCR of roughly 6 to 11 cycles were a sample-barcoded 5' primer and a J-beta primer mix. TCRdb processed the 5' RACE reads anew with MiXCR; each CDR3 protein has one entry. The sample includes roughly 1.9 million distinct CDR3 sequences, around 40% of them seen just once. Germline trimming cut 3 bases from V and 4 bases from J; bases unmatched to any gene: 7. The CDR3 covers 15 residues. CDR1 is SGDLS and CDR2 is YYNGEE in the germline V gene.

The chain has TRBV9 and TRBJ2-7, with 10 bases aligning to TRBD1. Input material: blood. This clonotype was obtained from a human donor in good health. The CDR3 region has the DNA TGTGCCAGCAGCGGGGGTGACAGGGGGCTATACGAGCAGTACTTC. As protein: CASSGGDRGLYEQYF.